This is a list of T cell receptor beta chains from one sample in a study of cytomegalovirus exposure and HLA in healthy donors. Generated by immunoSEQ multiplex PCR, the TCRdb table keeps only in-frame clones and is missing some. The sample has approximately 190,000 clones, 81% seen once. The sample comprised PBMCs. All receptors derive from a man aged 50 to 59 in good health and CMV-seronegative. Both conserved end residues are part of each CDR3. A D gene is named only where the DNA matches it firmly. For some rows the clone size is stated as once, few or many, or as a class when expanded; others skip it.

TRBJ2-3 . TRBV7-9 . CSSSSYSGATDTQYF TGTTCCAGCAGCTCTTATAGTGGGGCCACAGATACGCAGTATTTT
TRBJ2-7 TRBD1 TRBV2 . CASVEPGQGPGEQYF TGTGCCAGCGTTGAGCCGGGACAGGGGCCTGGCGAGCAGTACTTC
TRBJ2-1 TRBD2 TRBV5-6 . CASETSSSYNEQFF TGTGCCAGCGAGACTAGCAGCTCCTACAATGAGCAGTTCTTC
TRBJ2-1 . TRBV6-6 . CASSYSSGFANEQFF TGTGCCAGCAGTTACAGTTCGGGGTTCGCCAATGAGCAGTTCTTC
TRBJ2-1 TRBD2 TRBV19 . CASSTGLAVTSYNEQFF TGTGCCAGTAGTACGGGACTAGCGGTGACCTCCTACAATGAGCAGTTCTTC
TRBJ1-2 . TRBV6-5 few CASRPNSNYGYTF TGTGCCAGCAGGCCGAACTCAAACTATGGCTACACCTTC
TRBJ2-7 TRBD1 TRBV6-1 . CASSETPRGRSYEQYF TGTGCCAGCAGTGAAACCCCCAGGGGGCGCTCCTACGAGCAGTACTTC
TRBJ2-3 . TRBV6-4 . CASSDGLSGRSTDTQYF TGTGCCAGCAGTGACGGCTTGAGCGGGCGCAGCACAGATACGCAGTATTTT
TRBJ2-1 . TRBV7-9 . CASSRVEQFF TGTGCCAGCAGCAGAGTGGAGCAGTTCTTC
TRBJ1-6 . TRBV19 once CASTPGVYSYNSPLHF TGTGCCAGTACCCCAGGGGTTTACTCCTATAATTCACCCCTCCACTTT
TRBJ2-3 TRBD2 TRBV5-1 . CASKTSGGQTTQYF TGCGCCAGCAAAACTAGCGGGGGGCAGACTACGCAGTATTTT
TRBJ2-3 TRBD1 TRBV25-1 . CASSPTGTGWTDTQYF TGTGCCAGCAGCCCTACCGGGACAGGGTGGACAGATACGCAGTATTTT
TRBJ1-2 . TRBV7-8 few CASGRGNYGYTF TGTGCCAGCGGTAGGGGTAACTATGGCTACACCTTC
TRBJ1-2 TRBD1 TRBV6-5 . CASSRQGHGYTF TGTGCCAGCAGTAGACAGGGTCATGGCTACACCTTC
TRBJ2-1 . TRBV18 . CASSPPVGSHNEQFF TGTGCCAGCTCACCACCGGTGGGCAGCCACAATGAGCAGTTCTTC
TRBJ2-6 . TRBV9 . CASSVDRGGVTSGANVLTF TGTGCCAGCAGCGTAGACAGAGGGGGGGTGACGTCTGGGGCCAACGTCCTGACTTTC
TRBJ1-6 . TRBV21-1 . CASSKALQVHNSPLHF TGTGCCAGCAGCAAAGCATTGCAGGTTCACAATTCACCCCTCCACTTT
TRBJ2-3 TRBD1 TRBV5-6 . CASSASGTDLTDTQYF TGTGCCAGCAGCGCCTCCGGGACAGACCTCACAGATACGCAGTATTTT
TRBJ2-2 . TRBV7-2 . CASSLEGELFF TGTGCCAGCAGCCTTGAGGGGGAGCTGTTTTTT
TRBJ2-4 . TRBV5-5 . CASSLKSWTELAKNIQYF TGTGCCAGCAGCTTAAAATCGTGGACAGAGTTAGCCAAAAACATTCAGTACTTC
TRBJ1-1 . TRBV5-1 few CASSSGQPNTEAFF TGCGCCAGCAGCTCGGGACAACCGAACACTGAAGCTTTCTTT
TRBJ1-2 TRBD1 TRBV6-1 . CATTSGQFYGYTF TGTGCCACCACTTCGGGACAGTTCTATGGCTACACCTTC
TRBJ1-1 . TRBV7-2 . CASSSRGGNTEAFF TGTGCCAGCAGCTCCCGGGGGGGGAACACTGAAGCTTTCTTT
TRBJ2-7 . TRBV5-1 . CASSLGRVEQYF TGCGCCAGCAGCTTGGGGCGGGTTGAGCAGTACTTC
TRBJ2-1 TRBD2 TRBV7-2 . CASSAGGSVFNEQFF TGTGCCAGCAGCGCCGGGGGGTCCGTTTTCAATGAGCAGTTCTTC
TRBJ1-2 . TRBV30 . CACAAAAVKF TGTGCCTGTGCGGCCGCCGCAGTAAAGTTC
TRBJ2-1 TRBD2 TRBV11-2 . CASSLGGGYNEQFF TGTGCCAGCAGCTTAGGGGGGGGTTACAATGAGCAGTTCTTC
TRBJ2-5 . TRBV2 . CASRDGAETQYF TGTGCCAGCAGAGATGGGGCCGAGACCCAGTACTTC
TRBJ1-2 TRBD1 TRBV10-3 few CAISGPRTGGNHGYTF TGTGCCATCAGTGGCCCTCGGACAGGGGGCAATCATGGCTACACCTTC
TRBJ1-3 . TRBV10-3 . CAIKSVSGNTIYF TGTGCCATCAAATCTGTTTCTGGAAACACCATATATTTT
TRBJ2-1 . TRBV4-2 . CASSQVLNEQFF TGTGCCAGCAGCCAAGTCCTAAATGAGCAGTTCTTC
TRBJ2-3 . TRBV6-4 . CASSVGGRTDTQYF TGTGCCAGCAGTGTGGGGGGGCGCACAGATACGCAGTATTTT
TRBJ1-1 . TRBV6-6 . CASSRGMGAFF TGTGCCAGCAGTCGAGGGATGGGCGCTTTCTTT
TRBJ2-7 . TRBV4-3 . CASSQALLREQYF TGCGCCAGCAGCCAAGCATTACTGCGCGAGCAGTACTTC
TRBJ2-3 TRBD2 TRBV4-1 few CASSQVSLAGDTQYF TGCGCCAGCAGCCAAGTGTCACTAGCGGGAGATACGCAGTATTTT
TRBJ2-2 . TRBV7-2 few CASSFKSWAGELFF TGTGCCAGCAGCTTTAAATCATGGGCTGGGGAGCTGTTTTTT
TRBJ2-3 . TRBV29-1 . CSVPRELGTDTQYF TGCAGCGTCCCTCGGGAATTGGGCACAGATACGCAGTATTTT
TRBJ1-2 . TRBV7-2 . CASSFRGGGYTF TGTGCCAGCAGCTTCAGGGGTGGTGGCTACACCTTC
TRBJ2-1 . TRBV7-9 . CASSLVGGGNEQFF TGTGCCAGCAGCTTAGTAGGGGGGGGTAATGAGCAGTTCTTC
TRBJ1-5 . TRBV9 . CASSERGGLEPQHF TGTGCCAGCAGCGAGCGTGGGGGCCTCGAGCCCCAGCATTTT
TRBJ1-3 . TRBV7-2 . CASSLAGGNTIYF TGTGCCAGCAGCCTTGCAGGAGGAAACACCATATATTTT
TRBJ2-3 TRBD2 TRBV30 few CAWSETSGVTDTQYF TGTGCCTGGAGTGAGACTAGCGGGGTCACAGATACGCAGTATTTT
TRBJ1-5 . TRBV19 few CASSARGDQPQHF TGTGCCAGTAGTGCTCGGGGGGATCAGCCCCAGCATTTT
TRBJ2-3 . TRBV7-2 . CASSLASEGGSYTQYF TGTGCCAGCAGCTTAGCGAGCGAGGGGGGGTCTTATACGCAGTATTTT
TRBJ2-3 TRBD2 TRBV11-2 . CASSFRELADTQYF TGTGCCAGCAGCTTTCGAGAACTAGCGGATACGCAGTATTTT
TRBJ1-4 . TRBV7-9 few CASSLERRVNEKLFF TGTGCCAGCAGCTTAGAGAGGCGGGTTAATGAAAAACTGTTTTTT
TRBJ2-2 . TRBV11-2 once CASSLEGQANTGELFF TGTGCCAGCAGCTTAGAGGGACAAGCGAACACCGGGGAGCTGTTTTTT
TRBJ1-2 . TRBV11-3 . CASSGGGRGGYTF TGTGCCAGCAGCGGGGGTGGGCGGGGCGGCTACACCTTC
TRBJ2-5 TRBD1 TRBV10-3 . CAISLQGSQETQYF TGTGCCATCAGTTTACAGGGGTCCCAAGAGACCCAGTACTTC
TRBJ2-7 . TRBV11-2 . CASSLRVNSYEQYF TGTGCCAGCAGCTTAAGAGTGAACTCCTACGAGCAGTACTTC